These 4 T cell receptor beta chains originate from one sample sequenced in a study of T cells expressing NK-cell markers. TCRdb re-called the 5' RACE reads, yielding one record per CDR3 amino acid sequence without DNA. Its listing shows 150,000 to 180,000 distinct CDR3 sequences. Sequences were obtained from blood T cells: a sorted CD56 or NKG2C T cell subset, CD4+ or CD8+ T cells, or bulk PBMC T cells (not recorded which). These receptors were collected from a woman in her fifties or sixties in good health.

This chain joins TRBV7-9 and TRBJ2-2; TCRdb returns TRBD2, unconfirmable since there is no DNA. Germline CDR1 SEHNR, CDR2 FQNEAQ (reference sequence). CDR3 length: 13 amino acids. CDR3 in amino acids: CASSARTSPELFF.

The chain employs TRBV13 and TRBJ2-7. The CDR3 loop spans 13 amino acids. CDR1 PRHDT and CDR2 FYEKMQ come from the germline V gene (reference sequence). The chain's CDR3 is CASSFTGWYEQYF.

The chain employs TRBV19 and TRBJ2-1; without DNA, the TCRdb call of TRBD1 cannot be checked. Germline V gene lookup returns CDR1 LNHDA and CDR2 SQIVND (reference sequence). The CDR3 spans 13 residues. CDR3 loop: CASAGTGTNEQFF.

The V call is TRBV7-9, the J call TRBJ2-7; as DNA is missing, the TRBD2 call by TCRdb cannot be tested. CDR1 is SEHNR, CDR2 FQNEAQ, per germline (reference sequence). The CDR3 is made up of 16 amino acids. This CDR3 is CASSKRTSGRDYEQYF.